Included here is one T cell receptor beta chain sequence, with context. Its antigen is still unknown. No qualities accompany the bases; no much larger clone lies one base away. These data originate in a study of cytomegalovirus exposure and HLA in healthy donors (dated by TCRdb to 2015 to 2018). Background for the entire study: In an earlier analysis of approximately 500 of the donors, 276 Gb of sequence data and roughly 100 million unique TCR beta sequences from approximately 180 million T cells were reported. Among the roughly 390 genotyped donors, around 81% belonged to the genetic ancestry cluster associated with self-reported Caucasian donors. HLA typing included class I and class II loci at four-digit resolution. The aim of the study was to test whether cataloging public T cell receptors could identify signatures of past pathogen exposure. About 5 DR-DQ haplotypes were handled as single units for association and clustering, since linkage in the cohort was strong. To predict cytomegalovirus infection status, the study combined high-throughput TCR immunosequencing, statistical association of individual TCRs with disease status, and machine learning. Typing coverage varied by locus: 629-630 donors for A, B, C, DRB1 and DQB1; more than 500 for DQA1; about 600 for DPA1; about 450 for DPB1. Roughly 300 gigabases of sequencing data and 70 million to 85 million unique TCR sequences were included in an early release covering 500 to 750 HLA-typed donors. Alongside the repertoire data, information on donor age, sex, ethnicity and CMV serostatus was compiled. All discovery cohort repertoires had been generated using a single sequencing platform. Genome-wide SNP genotypes for about 65% of the 666 donors were used in a later genetic analysis, which treated that subset as a discovery cohort. In an earlier analysis of roughly 600 of the donors, high-throughput TCR beta sequencing was used to judge whether each TCR beta V gene segment behaved as functional or pseudogenic. Rather than using new phenotypic data, the later analysis identified candidate immune exposures from TCR beta sequences and from how often those sequences occurred across donors. Using immunosequencing, the study profiled T cell repertoires from 666 subjects and related those repertoires to cytomegalovirus serostatus. On average, roughly 240,000 unique TCR beta nucleotide sequences were sequenced per donor among 398 genotyped donors of the cohort, with roughly 18% of those sequences being non-productive. A later analysis re-analyzed previously published TCR beta repertoires from several hundred donors and added high-resolution HLA genotyping to study TCR occurrence patterns. Besides the first cohort of 666 subjects, a separate validation cohort made up of 120 or so different subjects was used.

The cohort consisted of 600 or so healthy bone marrow donors. At the time of sampling, all cohort members were nominally healthy, though unrecorded immune exposures were likely present. The donor was CMV seropositive and was included in the group of approximately 310 seropositive cohort members. Every donor gave a peripheral blood sample, and the peripheral blood mononuclear cells from that sample were used for TCR beta sequencing. Genomic DNA was extracted from the blood cell samples with the Qiagen DNeasy Blood Extraction Kit. On the study overall, not on this receptor specifically: A few of the identified cytomegalovirus-associated TCR beta chains were confirmed in vitro to be specific for cytomegalovirus antigens. Across donors, most TCR sequences were observed very rarely, whereas some public TCRs were present in many individuals. A later analysis found that most CMV-associated TCR beta chains appeared HLA-restricted, with HLA associations seemingly driven largely by CMV exposure. In a later analysis, HLA-associated TCR beta chains showed more clonal expansion and lower generation probabilities than non-associated chains that were equally common. In a later analysis, TCR association rates were found to vary across HLA loci, with the most associated TCRs seen for DRB1 alleles and the fewest for HLA-C alleles. The sequencing pipeline was judged likely to have produced a cluster of highly shared sequence variants as a technical artifact. A later genetic analysis associated a missense DCLRE1C variant with V-gene and J-gene trimming of TCR beta chains, and an independent cohort replicated the association. The earlier analysis of about 600 of the donors excluded about 16 rarely observed V segments, including chromosome 9 orphons, because counts were too low. Presence/absence analyses assumed roughly uniform sequencing depth across donors, an assumption that may not hold. When HLA alleles, especially DR and DQ, strongly co-occurred, TCR associations were difficult to assign to individual alleles. According to a later analysis, parvovirus B19, influenza, CMV and Epstein-Barr virus appeared linked to several top co-occurrence clusters. For the cohort, immune exposure information was limited to CMV serostatus. The 87-base-pair reads could not distinguish some IMGT-functional V segments, including TRBV6-2 and TRBV6-3, so those segments were excluded. Linkage disequilibrium might explain the correlated functional status among segregating V segments, but an unknown experimental factor could not be ruled out. Because HLA typing was unavailable for some donors at each locus, only the typed subset was used in association tests. In the study, some 180 TCR beta chains were listed as associated with cytomegalovirus. The authors suggested that the approach could potentially be generalized to other disease states and immunological phenotypes. A further reported finding was that TCR beta sequences accurately predicted the HLA-A and HLA-B alleles for most subjects in the first cohort. In an earlier analysis of some 540 of the donors, most TCR beta V segments appeared in productive rearrangements about 87% or about 30% of the time, broadly matching IMGT annotations. In both the original and validation cohorts, the classifier was reported to diagnose cytomegalovirus status with high specificity and sensitivity. In a later genetic analysis, fewer N-insertions in productive TCRs were reported among donors in an Asian-associated ancestry cluster than the 666-donor mean. In this cohort, only TCR beta chains were sequenced, and detectable features were limited by the absence of alpha or paired-chain data. At a false discovery rate of 0.05, a later analysis linked 16,951 TCR beta sequences to specific HLA alleles.

Inclusive of the bounding cysteine and phenylalanine, the CDR3 is 12 residues long. Just CDR3 DNA is preserved here, 36 bases in frame from base 1. CDR1 is given as SGHVS and CDR2 as FQNEAQ, both from the germline V gene. The V and J ends are trimmed by 5 bases and 3 bases, leaving 8 bases between them. The library came from the immunoSEQ multiplex PCR assay. A mixture of 60 forward primers for TCR Vbeta segments and 13 reverse primers for TCR Jbeta segments was used in the multiplex PCR. The CDR3 region of rearranged TCR beta genes was amplified from genomic DNA with a multiplex PCR assay. Amplified TCR beta libraries were sequenced as 87-base-pair reads on the Illumina HiSeq System. The original pipeline was this. A later analysis counted tens of millions of unique TCR beta chains across the 550 to 800 repertoires, and some 11 million of these chains were shared by at least two donors. Raw reads were error-corrected and collapsed into unique sequences by a nearest-neighbor algorithm in which closely related sequences were merged to remove PCR and sequencing errors. CDR3 sequences were aligned to IMGT reference sequences to assign V, D and J gene segments. For a sequence to be retained, a match of at least six nucleotides to both a V gene segment and a J gene segment was required. A rearrangement was called productive if the CDR3 had no stop codons and remained in frame with V and J, and every other rearrangement was called non-productive. Following IMGT convention, CDR3 was defined as the stretch from the second conserved V-encoded cysteine to the conserved J-encoded phenylalanine. Sequences without an unambiguous match to a single V gene segment were excluded from the earlier analysis of about 630 of the donors. An earlier analysis of over 450 of the donors classified V segments as functional when productive rearrangements were above 56.7% and as segregating when the standard deviation between donors was above 5%. To diagnose cytomegalovirus status from the catalog of TCR beta chain sequences, a statistical classification framework was built. V and J gene assignment, in a later analysis, came from comparing TCR nucleotide sequences with IMGT/GENE-DB human TR gene sequences. The TCRdist pipeline was used in a later analysis to assign CDR3 sequences and most-parsimonious VDJ recombination scenarios. A later analysis defined each TCR beta chain by its CDR3 amino acid sequence plus V-gene family, and excluded reads lacking a unique V-gene family. To address suspected cross-contamination and a sequencing artifact, a later analysis removed approximately 590 highly shared, low-generation-probability nucleotide sequences. A later analysis calculated a clonal expansion index for each public chain from normalized within-repertoire ranks of inferred template counts. In a later analysis, generation probabilities were computed with a VDJ recombination model fitted to out-of-frame rearrangements, and the resulting probabilities were checked against IGoR. In a later analysis, TCR-TCR, TCR-HLA and TCR-CMV co-occurrence was scored with hypergeometric tests, and a repertoire-size bias correction was applied to TCR pairs. False discovery rates were estimated in a later analysis by permuting HLA or CMV assignments 20 times. In a later analysis, co-occurring TCRs were grouped with DBSCAN, and TCRdist sequence similarity was added when clustering was performed within HLA-allele-positive subsets. Repertoires with fewer than 30,000 or more than 120,000 public chains were left out of co-occurrence clustering, as were about 5 repertoires with anomalous nucleotide sharing. TCRdb obtained this table from immuneACCESS and retained in-frame rearrangements with V and J assigned. These tables miss some clones; where compared with another copy, unresolved V genes account for less than half of the shortfall, and the remainder is unexplained. V and J calls and clone size are as listed in that table; D and trimming were resolved from the DNA. The sample table shows fewer than 200,000 clones, and 75% to 90% are seen once. The biggest ten clones account for 0.95% to 1% of the sample.

This clonotype was sampled from a girl aged 2 to 9 in good health and CMV-seropositive. The rearrangement combines TRBV7-8 with TRBJ2-7, with the identity of the D gene unclear. The source material was PBMCs. The DNA reads as follows: TGTGCCAGCAGCCCACTTAGCTACGAGCAGTACTTC. This gives the protein CASSPLSYEQYF.